Listed here are 3 T cell receptor beta chains from one sample, sequenced in a study of cytomegalovirus exposure and HLA in healthy donors. The PCR ran on 60 Vbeta and 13 Jbeta primers. The data were produced by immunoSEQ multiplex PCR, yet TCRdb's version contains in-frame clones alone and is incomplete. The repertoire has some 120,000 clones, 55% to 65% of them found once; the top ten carry roughly 2%. The material sequenced was PBMCs. These TCRs come from a woman aged 25 to 45 in good health and CMV-seronegative.

The chain is built from TRBV7-8 and TRBJ2-1; 11 bases align to TRBD2. This CDR3 contains 18 residues. V lost 1 base and J lost 4; bases outside the gene matches: 9. Germline CDR1 SGHVS, CDR2 FQNEAQ. CDR3 in amino acids: CASSLDLQTSGIYNEQFF. The CDR3 DNA reads TGTGCCAGCAGCTTAGACCTGCAGACTAGCGGGATATACAATGAGCAGTTCTTC.

V and J are TRBV25-1 and TRBJ2-1; TRBD2 is a possible D gene (6 bases). The germline V gene encodes CDR1 MGHDK and CDR2 SYGVNS. The CDR3 spans 18 residues. The germline V and J ends were trimmed by 0 bases and 5 bases, with 20 bases remaining between them. The CDR3 coding sequence is TGTGCCAGCAGTGAATATAGCCCTATAGCGGATCCTGACAATGAGCAGTTCTTC. It encodes CASSEYSPIADPDNEQFF.

The chain is built from TRBV6-5 and TRBJ2-5; D perhaps matches TRBD1 (6 bases). Trimming pared 6 bases from V and 4 bases from J, leaving 12 bases between. The CDR3 totals 13 residues. Per the germline V gene, CDR1 is MNHEY and CDR2 is SVGAGI. Here the CDR3 reads CASRNTGLETQYF. The CDR3 DNA is TGTGCCAGCAGGAATACAGGGCTAGAGACCCAGTACTTC.